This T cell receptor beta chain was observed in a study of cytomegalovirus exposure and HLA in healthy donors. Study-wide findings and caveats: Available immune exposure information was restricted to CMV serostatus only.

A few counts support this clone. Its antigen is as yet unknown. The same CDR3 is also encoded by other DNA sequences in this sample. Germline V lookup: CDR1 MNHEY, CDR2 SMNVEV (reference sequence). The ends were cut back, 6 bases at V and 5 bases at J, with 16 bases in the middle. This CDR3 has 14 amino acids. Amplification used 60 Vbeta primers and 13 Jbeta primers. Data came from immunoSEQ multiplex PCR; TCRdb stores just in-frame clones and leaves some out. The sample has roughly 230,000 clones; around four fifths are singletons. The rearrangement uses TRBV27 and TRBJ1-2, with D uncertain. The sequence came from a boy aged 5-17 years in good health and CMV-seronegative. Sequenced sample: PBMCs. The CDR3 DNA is TGTGCCAGCAGGCGCTTACAGAGTTTTTATGGCTACACCTTC. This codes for CASRRLQSFYGYTF.